This T cell receptor (beta chain) originates from a study of immune cell composition in non-small cell lung cancer. Study-wide background: Most cases were lung adenocarcinoma or squamous cell carcinoma.

The normal lung sample lay at least 3 cm, and maximally far, from the tumour. Study-wide findings and caveats: Overall clonality, unlike maximal tumour-associated clone frequency, did not predict TIL reactivity.

This clone was recorded a few times. Its antigen is unknown. CDR3 length: 16 residues. Germline values: CDR1 MNHNS, CDR2 SASEGT. V shed 5 bases and J 3 bases; nucleotides not matched to a gene: 11. The assay was immunoSEQ multiplex PCR, and TCRdb's table has in-frame clones only and misses some. The sample yields 1,100 or so clones, 60% to 75% seen once. The chain links TRBV6-1 to TRBJ1-2; 8 bases are a match to TRBD1. The sample taken for sequencing was non-adjacent lung tissue. The receptor's source is a human donor with non-small cell lung cancer. The CDR3 region has the DNA TGTGCCAGCAGTCAAGTAACCGGGACAGGCTACTATGGCTACACCTTC. This gives the protein CASSQVTGTGYYGYTF.